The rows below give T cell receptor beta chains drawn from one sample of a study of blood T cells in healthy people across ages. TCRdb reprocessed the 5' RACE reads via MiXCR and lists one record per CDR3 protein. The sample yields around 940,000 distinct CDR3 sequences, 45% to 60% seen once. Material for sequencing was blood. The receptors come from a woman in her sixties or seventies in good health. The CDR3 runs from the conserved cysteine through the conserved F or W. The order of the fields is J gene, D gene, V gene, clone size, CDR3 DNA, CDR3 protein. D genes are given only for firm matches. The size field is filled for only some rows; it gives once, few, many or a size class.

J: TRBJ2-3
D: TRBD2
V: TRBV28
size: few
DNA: TGTGCCAGCAGTTCTCTGGGAGCGGGGAAGGATACGCAGTATTTT
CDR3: CASSSLGAGKDTQYF

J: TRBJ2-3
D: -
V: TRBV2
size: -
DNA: TGTGCCAGCAGTGAAGCGGCGGCTAGAAACACAGATACGCAGTATTTT
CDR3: CASSEAAARNTDTQYF

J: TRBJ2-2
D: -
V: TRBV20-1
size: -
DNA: TGCAGTGCTGGATCGGGACGGTCGGCGAACACCGGGGAGCTGTTTTTT
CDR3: CSAGSGRSANTGELFF

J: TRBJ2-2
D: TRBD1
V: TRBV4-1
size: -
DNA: TGCGCCAGCAGCCAAAGGGGACAGGCCAACACCGGGGAGCTGTTTTTT
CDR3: CASSQRGQANTGELFF

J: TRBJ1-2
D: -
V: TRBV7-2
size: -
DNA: TGTGCCAGCAGCTTATCGGAGGCGAGGGGCTACACCTTC
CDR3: CASSLSEARGYTF

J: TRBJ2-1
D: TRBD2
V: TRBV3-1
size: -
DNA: TGTGCCAGCAGCCGGCCCGGACGACTAGCCTGGGCCAATGAGCAGTTCTTC
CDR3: CASSRPGRLAWANEQFF

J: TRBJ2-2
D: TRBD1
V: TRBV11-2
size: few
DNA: TGTGCCAGCAGCTTTTGGGACAGCCGGAGCGGGGAGCTGTTTTTT
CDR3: CASSFWDSRSGELFF

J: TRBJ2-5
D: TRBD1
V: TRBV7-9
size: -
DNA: TGTGCCAGCAGCTTAGCCAGCCTTTCCGGGACAGGGCAAGAGACCCAGTACTTC
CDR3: CASSLASLSGTGQETQYF

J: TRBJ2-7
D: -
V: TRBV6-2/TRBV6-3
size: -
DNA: TGTGCCAGTGTGACGCGGGCCTACGAGCAGTACTTC
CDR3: CASVTRAYEQYF

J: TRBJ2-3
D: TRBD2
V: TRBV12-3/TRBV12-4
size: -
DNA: TGTGCCAGCAGTTTAGCTAGCGGGAGGGTCACAGATACGGAATATTTT
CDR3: CASSLASGRVTDTEYF

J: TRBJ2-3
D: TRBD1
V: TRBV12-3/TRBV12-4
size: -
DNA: TGTGCCAGCAGTTCGGGGACAGGGCCATGGGGAATTACTAGCACAGATACGCAGTATTTT
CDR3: CASSSGTGPWGITSTDTQYF

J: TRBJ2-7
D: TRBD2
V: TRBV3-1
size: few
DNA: TGTGCCAGCAGCCCCTTCCAGGGAGGGAACGGCGAGCAGTACTTC
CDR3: CASSPFQGGNGEQYF

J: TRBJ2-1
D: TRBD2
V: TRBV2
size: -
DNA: TGTGCCAGCAGGGCCCTAGCGGGCGTTAACAATGAGCAGTTCTTC
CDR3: CASRALAGVNNEQFF

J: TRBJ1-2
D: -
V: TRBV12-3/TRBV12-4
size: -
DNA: TGTGCCAGCACCGGTGATGAGTCTTATGGCTACACCTTC
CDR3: CASTGDESYGYTF

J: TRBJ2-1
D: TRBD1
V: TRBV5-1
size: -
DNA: TGCGCCAGCAGCTTGGTAGGGGACAGGGGATACAATGAGCAGTTCTTC
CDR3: CASSLVGDRGYNEQFF

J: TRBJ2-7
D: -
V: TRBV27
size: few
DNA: TGTGCCAGCGGAAACCGAGGGCCTCACGAGCAGTACTTC
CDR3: CASGNRGPHEQYF

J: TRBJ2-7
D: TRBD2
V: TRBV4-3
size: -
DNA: TGCGCCAGCAGCCAAGATAAGGGACTAGCGGGAGCTGAGCAGTACTTC
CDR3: CASSQDKGLAGAEQYF

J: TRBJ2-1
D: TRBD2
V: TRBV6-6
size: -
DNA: TGTGCCAGCCTTCGACTAGCGGACAATGAGCAGTTCTTC
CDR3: CASLRLADNEQFF

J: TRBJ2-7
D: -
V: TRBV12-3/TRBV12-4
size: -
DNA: TGTGCCAGCACCGGCGGGCTGAACGAGCAGTACTTC
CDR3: CASTGGLNEQYF

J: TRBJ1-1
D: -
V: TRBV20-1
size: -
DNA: TGCAGTGCACCTTCCGGGGTGAACACTGAAGCTTTCTTT
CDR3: CSAPSGVNTEAFF

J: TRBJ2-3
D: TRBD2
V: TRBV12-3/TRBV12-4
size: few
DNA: TGTGCCAGCAGTTTCCGGACTAGCGGGAGGCCCAAAACAGATACGCAGTATTTT
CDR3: CASSFRTSGRPKTDTQYF

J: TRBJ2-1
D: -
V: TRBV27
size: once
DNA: TGTGCCAGCAGAAGTGTAATCAGATCTAATGAGCAGTTCTTC
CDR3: CASRSVIRSNEQFF

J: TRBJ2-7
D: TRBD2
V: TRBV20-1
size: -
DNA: TGCAGTGCTAGAGTAAATAGCGGGCCCTACGAGCAGTACTTC
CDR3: CSARVNSGPYEQYF

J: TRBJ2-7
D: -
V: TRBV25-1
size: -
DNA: TGTGCCAGCAGTCCGAGAGAGGACCCTCGGCATAAGCAGTACTTC
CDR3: CASSPREDPRHKQYF

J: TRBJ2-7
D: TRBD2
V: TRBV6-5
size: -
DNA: TGTGCCAGCTGCCCCGGGGGGATTACCTACGAGCAGTACTTC
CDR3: CASCPGGITYEQYF

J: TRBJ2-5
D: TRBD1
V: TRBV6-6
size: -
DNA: TGTGCCAGCAGTTCAGGGGACAGCTCCTACAATGAGCAGTACTTC
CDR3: CASSSGDSSYNEQYF

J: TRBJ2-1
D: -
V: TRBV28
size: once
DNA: TGTGCCAGCAGTCCATCGCGACTGGACAAATACAATGAGCAGTTCTTC
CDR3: CASSPSRLDKYNEQFF

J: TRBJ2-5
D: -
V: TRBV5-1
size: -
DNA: TGCGCCAGCGGTGGTGGGACGGATCAAGAGACCCAGTACTTC
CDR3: CASGGGTDQETQYF

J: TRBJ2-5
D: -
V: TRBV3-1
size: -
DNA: TGTGCCAGCAGCCAAGGCGAACAGAATCAAGAGACCCAGTACTTC
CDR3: CASSQGEQNQETQYF

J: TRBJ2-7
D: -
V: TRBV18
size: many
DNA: TGTGCCAGCAGTGCGGGCACCTACGAGCAGTACTTC
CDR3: CASSAGTYEQYF

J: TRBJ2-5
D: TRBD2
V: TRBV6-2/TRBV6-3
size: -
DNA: TGTGCCAGCTGGAGGACACTAGCGGGAGATCTTCAAGAGACCCAGTACTTC
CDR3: CASWRTLAGDLQETQYF

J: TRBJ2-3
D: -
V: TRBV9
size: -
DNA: TGTGCCAGCAGCGACAAGAAGGGGGAGTTCCGAGATACGCAGTATTTT
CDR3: CASSDKKGEFRDTQYF

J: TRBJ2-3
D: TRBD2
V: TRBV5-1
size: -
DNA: TGCGCCGGCGGACTAGGTTCGGATACGCAGTATTTT
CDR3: CAGGLGSDTQYF

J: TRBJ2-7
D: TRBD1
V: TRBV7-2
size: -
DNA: TGTGCCAGCAGCGCCCAGGGGGCGGGCACCTACGAGCAGTACTTC
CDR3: CASSAQGAGTYEQYF

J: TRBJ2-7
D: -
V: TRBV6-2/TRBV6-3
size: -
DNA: TGTGCCAGCAGGTACCAGGGGCTTACCTACGAGCAGTACTTC
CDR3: CASRYQGLTYEQYF

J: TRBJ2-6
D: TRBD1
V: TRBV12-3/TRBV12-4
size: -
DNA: TGTGCCAGCCTGGACAGGCCCAGCTCTGGGGCCAACGTCCTGACTTTC
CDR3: CASLDRPSSGANVLTF

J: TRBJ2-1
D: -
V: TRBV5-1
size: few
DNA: TGCGCCAGCAGCCTCACCGGGACCCAGGCCACATACAATGAGCAGTTCTTC
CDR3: CASSLTGTQATYNEQFF

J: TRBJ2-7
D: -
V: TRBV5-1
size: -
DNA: TGCGCCAGCAGCCGGACAGACGGCTCCTACAATGAGCAGTACTTC
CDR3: CASSRTDGSYNEQYF

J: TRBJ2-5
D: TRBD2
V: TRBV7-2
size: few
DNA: TGTGCCAGCAGCCTGAGACTAGCGGATAGGACTGAGACCCAGTACTTC
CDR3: CASSLRLADRTETQYF

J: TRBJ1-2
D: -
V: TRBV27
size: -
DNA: TGTGCCAGCAGTTCAAGGAGGTCCGGGGACCGATATGGCTACACCTTC
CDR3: CASSSRRSGDRYGYTF